The clone carrying this TCR beta chain was found many times. These data are taken from a study of T-cell reconstitution after alpha-beta-depleted transplantation in children. Using unique molecular identifiers, the investigators prepared the TCRbeta library. Each CDR3 protein gets one entry after TCRdb re-called the PCR reads with MiXCR. The table lists roughly 220,000 distinct CDR3 sequences, around 9.7% of them singletons, with around 5% in the top ten. Germline-derived CDR1 and CDR2 are SQVTM and ANQGSEA. V was cut by 2 bases and J by 2 bases, with 15 bases left in between. The CDR3 spans 16 residues.

This chain uses TRBV29-1 with TRBJ1-4, with a tentative D call TRBD1 (5 bases). The sequenced sample was PBMCs from the stem cell graft donor, obtained from the stem cell graft. The receptor comes from a human donor who donated a stem cell graft to a child with SCID. The CDR3: CSVESPRGGTNEKLFF. Written as DNA, the CDR3 is TGCAGCGTTGAATCCCCCCGGGGGGGGACTAATGAAAAACTGTTTTTT. Drawing the rest from reference TRBV29-1 and TRBJ1-4, the complete variable domain is SAVISQKPSRDICQRGTSLTIQCQVDSQVTMMFWYRQQPGQSLTLIATANQGSEATYESGFVIDKFPISRPNLTFSTLTVSNMSPEDSSIYLCSVESPRGGTNEKLFFGSGTQLSVL.